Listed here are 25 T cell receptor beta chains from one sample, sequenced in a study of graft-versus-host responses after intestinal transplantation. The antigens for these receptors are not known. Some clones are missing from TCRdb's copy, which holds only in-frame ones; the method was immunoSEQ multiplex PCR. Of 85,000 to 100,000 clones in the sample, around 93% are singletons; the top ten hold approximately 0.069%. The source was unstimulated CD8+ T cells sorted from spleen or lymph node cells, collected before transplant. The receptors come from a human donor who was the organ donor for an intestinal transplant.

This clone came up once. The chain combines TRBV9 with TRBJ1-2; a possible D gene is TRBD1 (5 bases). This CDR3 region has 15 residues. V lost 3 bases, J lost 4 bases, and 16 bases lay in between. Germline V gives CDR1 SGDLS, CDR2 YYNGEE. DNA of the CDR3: TGTGCCAGCAGCGGAGGCAGGGCGGATGGCTATGGCTACACCTTC. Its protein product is CASSGGRADGYGYTF.

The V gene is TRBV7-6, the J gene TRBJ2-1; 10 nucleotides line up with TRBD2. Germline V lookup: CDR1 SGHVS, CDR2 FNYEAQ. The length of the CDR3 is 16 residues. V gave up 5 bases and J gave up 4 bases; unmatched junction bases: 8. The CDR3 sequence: CASSLMEGLAYNEQFF. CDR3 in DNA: TGTGCCAGCAGCCTAATGGAGGGACTAGCGTACAATGAGCAGTTCTTC.

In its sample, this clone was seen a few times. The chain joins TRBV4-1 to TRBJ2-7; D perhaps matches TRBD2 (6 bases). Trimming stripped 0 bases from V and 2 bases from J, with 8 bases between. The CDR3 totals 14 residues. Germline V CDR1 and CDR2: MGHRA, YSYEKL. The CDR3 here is CASSQEWGAYEQYF. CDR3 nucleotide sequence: TGCGCCAGCAGCCAAGAGTGGGGGGCCTACGAGCAGTACTTC.

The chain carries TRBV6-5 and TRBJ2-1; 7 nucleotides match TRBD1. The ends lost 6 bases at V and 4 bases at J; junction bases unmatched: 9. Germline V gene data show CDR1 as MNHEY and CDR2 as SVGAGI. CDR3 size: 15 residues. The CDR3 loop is CASRPGGRGYNEQFF. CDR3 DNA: TGTGCCAGCAGACCAGGGGGTAGGGGTTACAATGAGCAGTTCTTC.

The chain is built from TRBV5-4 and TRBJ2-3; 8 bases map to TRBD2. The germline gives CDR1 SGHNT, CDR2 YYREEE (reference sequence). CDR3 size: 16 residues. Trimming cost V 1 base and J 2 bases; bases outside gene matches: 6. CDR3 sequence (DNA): TGTGCCAGCAGCTTGCCCCTAGCGGGTAACACAGATACGCAGTATTTT. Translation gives CASSLPLAGNTDTQYF. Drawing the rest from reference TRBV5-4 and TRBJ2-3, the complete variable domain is ETGVTQSPTHLIKTRGQQVTLRCSSQSGHNTVSWYQQALGQGPQFIFQYYREEENGRGNFPPRFSGLQFPNYSSELNVNALELDDSALYLCASSLPLAGNTDTQYFGPGTRLTVL.

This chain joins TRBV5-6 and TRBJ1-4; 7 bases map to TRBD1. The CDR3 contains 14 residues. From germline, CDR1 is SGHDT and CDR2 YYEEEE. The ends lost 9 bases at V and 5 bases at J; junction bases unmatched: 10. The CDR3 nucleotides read TGTGCCAAGAGACGGACAGGATTAAATGAAAAACTGTTTTTT. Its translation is CAKRRTGLNEKLFF. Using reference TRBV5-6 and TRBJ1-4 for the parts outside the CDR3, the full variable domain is DAGVTQSPTHLIKTRGQQVTLRCSPKSGHDTVSWYQQALGQGPQFIFQYYEEEERQRGNFPDRFSGHQFPNYSSELNVNALLLGDSALYLCAKRRTGLNEKLFFGSGTQLSVL.

The DNA for the CDR3 is TGTGCCAGCAGTCCCTGGACACAGAACACTGAAGCTTTCTTT. Translating it yields CASSPWTQNTEAFF. The rearrangement links TRBV27 to TRBJ1-1, with D perhaps matching TRBD1 (5 bases). CDR3 length: 14 residues. CDR1 is MNHEY and CDR2 is SMNVEV in the germline V gene (reference sequence). V lost 5 bases and J 1 base, leaving 11 bases between the germline ends.

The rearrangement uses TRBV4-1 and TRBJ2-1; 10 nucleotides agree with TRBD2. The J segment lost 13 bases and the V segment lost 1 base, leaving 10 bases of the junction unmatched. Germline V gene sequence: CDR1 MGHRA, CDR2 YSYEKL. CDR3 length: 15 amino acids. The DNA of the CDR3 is TGCGCCAGCAGCCAAGCTACTAGCGGGAATCTTGGTCAGTTCTTC. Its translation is CASSQATSGNLGQFF.

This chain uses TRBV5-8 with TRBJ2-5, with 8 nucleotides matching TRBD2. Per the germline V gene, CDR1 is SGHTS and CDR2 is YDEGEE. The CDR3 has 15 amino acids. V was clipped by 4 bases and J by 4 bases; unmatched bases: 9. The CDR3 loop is CASSPIGLAGETQYF. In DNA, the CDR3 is TGTGCCAGCAGCCCAATAGGCCTAGCGGGAGAGACCCAGTACTTC.

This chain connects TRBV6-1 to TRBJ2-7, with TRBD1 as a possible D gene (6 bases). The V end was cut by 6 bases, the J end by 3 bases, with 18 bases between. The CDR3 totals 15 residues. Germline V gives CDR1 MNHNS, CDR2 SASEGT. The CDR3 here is CASSETQDSIYEQYF. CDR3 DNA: TGTGCCAGCAGCGAAACCCAGGACAGTATCTACGAGCAGTACTTC.

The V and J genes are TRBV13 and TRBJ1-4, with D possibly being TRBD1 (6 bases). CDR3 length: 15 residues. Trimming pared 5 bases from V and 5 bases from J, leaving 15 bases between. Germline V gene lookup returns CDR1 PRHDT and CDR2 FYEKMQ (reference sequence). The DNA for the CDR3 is TGTGCCAGCAGCCAGAACAGGGAGAGGAATGAAAAACTGTTTTTT. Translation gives CASSQNRERNEKLFF.

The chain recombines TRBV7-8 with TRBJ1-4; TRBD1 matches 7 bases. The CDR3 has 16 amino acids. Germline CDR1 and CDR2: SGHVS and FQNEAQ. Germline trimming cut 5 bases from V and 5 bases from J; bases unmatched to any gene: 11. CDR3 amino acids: CASSPRPGTANEKLFF. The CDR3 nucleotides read TGTGCCAGCAGCCCCCGACCCGGGACAGCAAATGAAAAACTGTTTTTT.

CDR3 sequence: CASSLIGTPFSGAQETQYF. As DNA, the CDR3 is TGTGCCAGCAGCTTGATAGGAACTCCATTTAGCGGAGCCCAAGAGACCCAGTACTTC. The chain joins TRBV5-5 to TRBJ2-5, with D possibly TRBD2 on 6 matching bases. From germline, CDR1 is SGHKS and CDR2 YYEKEE (reference sequence). This CDR3 is 19 amino acids long. Trimming shortened V by 1 base and J by 1 base, and 23 bases separated the two germline ends.

The DNA for the CDR3 is TGTGCCAGCAGTGAAGCTGTAGTGGTTTTCACTGAAGCTTTCTTT. Translated: CASSEAVVVFTEAFF. The V and J genes are TRBV6-1 and TRBJ1-1, with D unresolved. The CDR3 covers 15 residues. Per the germline V gene, CDR1 is MNHNS and CDR2 is SASEGT. V was clipped by 0 bases and J by 4 bases, with 12 bases between them.

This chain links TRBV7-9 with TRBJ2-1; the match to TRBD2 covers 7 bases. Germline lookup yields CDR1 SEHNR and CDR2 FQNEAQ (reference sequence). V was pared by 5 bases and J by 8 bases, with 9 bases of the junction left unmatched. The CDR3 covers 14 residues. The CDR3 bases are TGTGCCAGCAGCCCAAGTCTAGCGGCCCATGAGCAGTTCTTC. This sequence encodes CASSPSLAAHEQFF.

The CDR3 reads CASSIGLASYEQYF. CDR3 coding DNA: TGTGCCAGCAGCATTGGACTAGCGTCTTACGAGCAGTACTTC. The genes are TRBV2 and TRBJ2-7, with 9 bases fitting TRBD2. Germline CDR1 reads SNHLY; CDR2 reads FYNNEI. V gave up 6 bases and J gave up 4 bases; unmatched junction bases: 7. CDR3 length equals 14 residues.

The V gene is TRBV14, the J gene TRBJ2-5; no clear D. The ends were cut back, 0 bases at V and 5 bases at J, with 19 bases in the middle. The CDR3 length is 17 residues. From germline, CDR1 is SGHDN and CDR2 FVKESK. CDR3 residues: CASSQDWYQKKIETQYF. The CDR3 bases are TGTGCCAGCAGCCAAGATTGGTATCAGAAAAAGATCGAGACCCAGTACTTC.

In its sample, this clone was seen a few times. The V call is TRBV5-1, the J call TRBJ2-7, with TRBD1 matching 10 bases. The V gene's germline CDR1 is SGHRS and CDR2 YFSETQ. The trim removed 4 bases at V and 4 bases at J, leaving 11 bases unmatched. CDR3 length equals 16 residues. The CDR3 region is CASSKGQGRVVYEQYF. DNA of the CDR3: TGCGCCAGCAGCAAGGGACAGGGGCGAGTTGTTTACGAGCAGTACTTC.

The CDR3 DNA is TGTGCCAGCAGCCACTCCGGACAGGGAGGAAAACTGTTTTTT. It codes for CASSHSGQGGKLFF. V gene TRBV7-9 combines with J gene TRBJ1-4, with TRBD1 matching over 8 bases. V shed 5 bases and J 10 bases; nucleotides not matched to a gene: 9. Germline-derived CDR1 and CDR2 are SEHNR and FQNEAQ (reference sequence). The CDR3 length is 14 residues.

CDR3 residues: CASSPLGVNQPQHF. DNA for the CDR3: TGTGCCAGCAGCCCCTTAGGGGTAAATCAGCCCCAGCATTTT. V and J are TRBV27 and TRBJ1-5, with D tentatively TRBD1 (5 bases). The CDR3 is made up of 14 amino acids. Trimming removed 6 bases at V and 4 bases at J, with 13 bases between. CDR1 is MNHEY, CDR2 SMNVEV, per germline (reference sequence).

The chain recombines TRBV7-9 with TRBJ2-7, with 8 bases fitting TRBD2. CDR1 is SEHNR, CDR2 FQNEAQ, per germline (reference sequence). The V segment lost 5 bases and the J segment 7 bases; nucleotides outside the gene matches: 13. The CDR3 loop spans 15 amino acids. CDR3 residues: CASSGLLAGWGEQYF. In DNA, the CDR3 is TGTGCCAGCAGCGGGCTGTTAGCGGGATGGGGAGAGCAGTACTTC.

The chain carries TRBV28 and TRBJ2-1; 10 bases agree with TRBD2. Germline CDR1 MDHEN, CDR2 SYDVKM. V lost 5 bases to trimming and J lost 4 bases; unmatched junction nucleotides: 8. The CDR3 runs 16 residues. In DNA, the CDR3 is TGTGCCAGCAGTCTCTTGGGGACTAGCGAGTACAATGAGCAGTTCTTC. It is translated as CASSLLGTSEYNEQFF.

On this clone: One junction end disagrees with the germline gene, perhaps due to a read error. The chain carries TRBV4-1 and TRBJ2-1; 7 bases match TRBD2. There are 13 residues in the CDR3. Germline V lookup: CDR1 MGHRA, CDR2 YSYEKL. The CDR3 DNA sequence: TGCGTCAGCAGCCATCCGACTAGCTATGAGCAGTTCTTC. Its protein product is CVSSHPTSYEQFF.

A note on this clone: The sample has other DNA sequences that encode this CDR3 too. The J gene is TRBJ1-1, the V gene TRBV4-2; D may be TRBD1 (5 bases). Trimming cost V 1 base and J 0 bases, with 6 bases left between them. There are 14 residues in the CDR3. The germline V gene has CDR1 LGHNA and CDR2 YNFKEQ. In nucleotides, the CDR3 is TGTGCCAGCAGCCAAGCAGGGCTGAACACTGAAGCTTTCTTT. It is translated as CASSQAGLNTEAFF.

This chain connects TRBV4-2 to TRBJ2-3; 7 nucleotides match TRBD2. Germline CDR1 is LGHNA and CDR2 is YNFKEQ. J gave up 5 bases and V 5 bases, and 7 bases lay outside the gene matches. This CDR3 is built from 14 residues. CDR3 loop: CASSSGRGVDTQYF. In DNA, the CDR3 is TGTGCCAGCAGCTCAGGACGGGGGGTAGATACGCAGTATTTT.